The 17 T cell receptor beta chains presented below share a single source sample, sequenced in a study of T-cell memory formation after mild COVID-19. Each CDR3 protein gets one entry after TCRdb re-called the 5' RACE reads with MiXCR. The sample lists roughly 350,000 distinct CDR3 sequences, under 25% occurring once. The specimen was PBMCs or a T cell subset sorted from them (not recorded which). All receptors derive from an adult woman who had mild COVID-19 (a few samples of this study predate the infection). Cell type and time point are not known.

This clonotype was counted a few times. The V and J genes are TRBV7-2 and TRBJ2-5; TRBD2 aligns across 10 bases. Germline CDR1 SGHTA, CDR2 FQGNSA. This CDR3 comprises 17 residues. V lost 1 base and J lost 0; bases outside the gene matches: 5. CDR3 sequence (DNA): TGTGCCAGCAGCTTAGTGTATAGCGGGGGGCACCAAGAGACCCAGTACTTC. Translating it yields CASSLVYSGGHQETQYF.

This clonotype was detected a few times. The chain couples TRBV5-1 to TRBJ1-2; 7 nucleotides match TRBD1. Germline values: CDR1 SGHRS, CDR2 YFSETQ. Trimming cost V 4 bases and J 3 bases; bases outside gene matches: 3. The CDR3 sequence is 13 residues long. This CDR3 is CASSIQGDYGYTF. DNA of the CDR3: TGCGCCAGCAGCATCCAGGGGGACTATGGCTACACCTTC.

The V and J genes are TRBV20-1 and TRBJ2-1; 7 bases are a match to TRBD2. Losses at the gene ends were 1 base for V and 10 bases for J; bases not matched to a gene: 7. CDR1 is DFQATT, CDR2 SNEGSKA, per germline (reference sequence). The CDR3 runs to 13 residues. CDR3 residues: CSARVGREREQFF. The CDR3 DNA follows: TGCAGTGCTAGAGTAGGGCGGGAGCGCGAGCAGTTCTTC.

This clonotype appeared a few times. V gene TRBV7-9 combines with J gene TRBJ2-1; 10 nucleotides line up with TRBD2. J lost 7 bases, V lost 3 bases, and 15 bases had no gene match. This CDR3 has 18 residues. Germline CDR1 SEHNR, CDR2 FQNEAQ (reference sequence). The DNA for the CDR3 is TGTGCCAGCAGCTTGAGTTTCCAGCGGGAGGGGTCTGAGAATGAGCAGTTCTTC. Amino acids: CASSLSFQREGSENEQFF. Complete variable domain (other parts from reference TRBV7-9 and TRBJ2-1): DTGVSQNPRHKITKRGQNVTFRCDPISEHNRLYWYRQTLGQGPEFLTYFQNEAQLEKSRLLSDRFSAERPKGSFSTLEIQRTEQGDSAMYLCASSLSFQREGSENEQFFGPGTRLTVL.

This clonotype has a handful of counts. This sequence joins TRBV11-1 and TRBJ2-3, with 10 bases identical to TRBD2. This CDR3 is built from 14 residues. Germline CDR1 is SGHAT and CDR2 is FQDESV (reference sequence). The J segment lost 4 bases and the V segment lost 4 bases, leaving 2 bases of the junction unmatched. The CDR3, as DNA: TGTGCCAGCAGCTCTAGCGGGAGAGCAGATACGCAGTATTTT. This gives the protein CASSSSGRADTQYF.

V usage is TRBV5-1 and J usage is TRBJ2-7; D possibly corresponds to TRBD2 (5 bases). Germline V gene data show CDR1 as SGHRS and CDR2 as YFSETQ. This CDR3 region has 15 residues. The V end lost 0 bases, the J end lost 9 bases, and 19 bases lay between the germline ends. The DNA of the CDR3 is TGCGCCAGCAGCTTGGCGTCAGGAGGCACCCGCGGGCAGTACTTC. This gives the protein CASSLASGGTRGQYF.

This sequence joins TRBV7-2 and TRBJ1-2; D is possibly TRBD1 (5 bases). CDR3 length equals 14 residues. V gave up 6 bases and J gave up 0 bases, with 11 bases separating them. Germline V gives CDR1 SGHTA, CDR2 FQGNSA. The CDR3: CASRRQTSNYGYTF. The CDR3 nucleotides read TGTGCCAGCAGGAGACAGACCTCTAACTATGGCTACACCTTC.

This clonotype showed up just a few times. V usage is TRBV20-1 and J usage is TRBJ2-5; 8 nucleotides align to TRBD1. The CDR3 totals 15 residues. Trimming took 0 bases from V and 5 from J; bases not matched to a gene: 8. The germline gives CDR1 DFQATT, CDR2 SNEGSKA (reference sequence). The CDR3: CSARDGAGGAETQYF. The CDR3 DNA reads TGCAGTGCTAGAGATGGGGCAGGGGGCGCCGAGACCCAGTACTTC.

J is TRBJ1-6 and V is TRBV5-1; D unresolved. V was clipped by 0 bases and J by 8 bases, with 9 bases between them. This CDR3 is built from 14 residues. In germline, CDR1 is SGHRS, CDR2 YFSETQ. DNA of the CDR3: TGCGCCAGCAGCTTGGTATTCAGTGATTCACCCCTCCACTTT. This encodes CASSLVFSDSPLHF.

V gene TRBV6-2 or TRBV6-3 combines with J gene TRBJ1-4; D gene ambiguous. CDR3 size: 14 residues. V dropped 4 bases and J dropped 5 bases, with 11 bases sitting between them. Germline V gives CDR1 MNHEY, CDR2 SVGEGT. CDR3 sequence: CASSSGLRNEKLFF. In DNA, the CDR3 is TGTGCCAGCAGTTCTGGACTGAGAAATGAAAAACTGTTTTTT.

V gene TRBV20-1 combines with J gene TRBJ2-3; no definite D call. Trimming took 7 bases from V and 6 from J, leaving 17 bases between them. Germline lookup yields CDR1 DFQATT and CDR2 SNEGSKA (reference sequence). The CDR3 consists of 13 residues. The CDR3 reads CSVLRQQYDTQYF. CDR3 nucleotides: TGCAGTGTACTCCGACAACAGTACGATACGCAGTATTTT.

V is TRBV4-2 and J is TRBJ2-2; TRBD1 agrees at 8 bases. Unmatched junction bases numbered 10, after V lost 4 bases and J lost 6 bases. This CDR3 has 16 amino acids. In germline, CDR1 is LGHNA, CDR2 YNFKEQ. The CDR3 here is CASSPGQGPSAGELFF. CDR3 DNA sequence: TGTGCCAGCAGCCCCGGACAGGGTCCGAGTGCCGGGGAGCTGTTTTTT.

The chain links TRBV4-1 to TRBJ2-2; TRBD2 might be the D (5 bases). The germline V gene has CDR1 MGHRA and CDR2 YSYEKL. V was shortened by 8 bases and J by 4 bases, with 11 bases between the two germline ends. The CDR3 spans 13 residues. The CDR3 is CASLRRGTGELFF. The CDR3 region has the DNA TGCGCCAGCTTGCGACGGGGCACCGGGGAGCTGTTTTTT.

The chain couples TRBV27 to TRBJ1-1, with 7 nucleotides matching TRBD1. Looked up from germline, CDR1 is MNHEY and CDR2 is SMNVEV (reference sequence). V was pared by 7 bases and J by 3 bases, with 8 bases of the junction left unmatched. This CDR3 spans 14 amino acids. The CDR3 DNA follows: TGTGCCAGCAACCGACAGGGTGGCGACACTGAAGCTTTCTTT. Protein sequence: CASNRQGGDTEAFF.

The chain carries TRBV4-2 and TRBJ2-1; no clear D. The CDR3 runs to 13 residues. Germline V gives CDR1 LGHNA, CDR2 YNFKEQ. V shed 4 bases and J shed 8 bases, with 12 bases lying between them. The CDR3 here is CASSRPSSDEQFF. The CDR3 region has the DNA TGTGCCAGCAGCCGACCTTCCTCCGATGAGCAGTTCTTC.

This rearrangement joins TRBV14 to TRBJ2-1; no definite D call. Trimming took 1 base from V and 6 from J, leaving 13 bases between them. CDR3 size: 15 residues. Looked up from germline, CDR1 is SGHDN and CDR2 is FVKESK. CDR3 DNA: TGTGCCAGCAGCCAAGGGCGGTGGCAACTCAATGAGCAGTTCTTC. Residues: CASSQGRWQLNEQFF.

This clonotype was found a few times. CDR3 sequence (DNA): TGCGCCAGCAGCCAAATGGGATCCACAGGGTTCTACGAGCAGTACTTC. This gives the protein CASSQMGSTGFYEQYF. V gene TRBV4-1 combines with J gene TRBJ2-7; possibly TRBD1 for D (6 bases). Germline CDR1 is MGHRA and CDR2 is YSYEKL. The ends were cut back, 2 bases at V and 3 bases at J, with 17 bases in the middle. CDR3 size: 16 residues.